Listed below are T cell receptor beta chains from one sample, sequenced in a study of T-cell reconstitution after alpha-beta-depleted transplantation in children. MiXCR, applied by TCRdb to the PCR reads, yields one record per CDR3 protein. The sample includes about 460,000 distinct CDR3 sequences, roughly an eighth of them seen just once. The specimen comprised PBMCs from the stem cell graft donor, sampled from the stem cell graft. The receptor set was obtained from a human donor who donated a stem cell graft to a child with combined immunodeficiency. The CDR3 runs from the conserved cysteine through the conserved F or W. D genes are given only for firm matches.

>TRBV19|-|TRBJ2-5
CASSETGIRETQYF
>TRBV25-1|TRBD2|TRBJ2-1
CASSGGLAGSEGEQFF
>TRBV24-1|-|TRBJ2-1
CATTDSFYNEQFF
>TRBV5-1|TRBD2|TRBJ2-1
CASSFWGTSGISYNEQFF
>TRBV12-3/TRBV12-4|TRBD1|TRBJ1-6
CASSILDRDNSPLHF
>TRBV12-3/TRBV12-4|-|TRBJ2-5
CASSFVGEAQYF
>TRBV5-1|-|TRBJ2-5
CASSLGGTMKETQYF
>TRBV30|-|TRBJ2-2
CAWLLRVGNTGELFF
>TRBV6-5|-|TRBJ1-2
CASSYAGNYGYTF
>TRBV19|-|TRBJ2-1
CASSIDGSNPNEQFF
>TRBV4-1|TRBD2|TRBJ2-1
CASSSQRGDNEQFF
>TRBV6-5|-|TRBJ2-5
CASSYLRQAPKTQYF
>TRBV10-3|TRBD2|TRBJ2-7
CATGLAGKEGQQYF
>TRBV9|-|TRBJ2-3
CASSVRSELTDTQYF
>TRBV29-1|TRBD2|TRBJ2-5
CSVALVAGVKTQYF
>TRBV20-1|-|TRBJ1-2
CSARPSGSNYGYTF
>TRBV7-2|TRBD1|TRBJ1-1
CASSSPGQMRTTEAFF
>TRBV5-1|TRBD1|TRBJ2-7
CASSLDGTGKSYEQYF
>TRBV10-3|TRBD1|TRBJ2-1
CAISTTGTGVEFAYNEQFF
>TRBV6-2/TRBV6-3|-|TRBJ2-3
CASSSLSTDTQYF
>TRBV28|-|TRBJ2-1
CAAWTDLISSYNEQFF
>TRBV15|TRBD1|TRBJ2-2
CATSSEGATGELFF
>TRBV12-3/TRBV12-4|TRBD1|TRBJ2-2
CASTTDRGRFPNTGELFF
>TRBV12-3/TRBV12-4|-|TRBJ2-3
CASTLRGASTDTQYF
>TRBV5-5|TRBD2|TRBJ2-3
CASSSGLAGGNMQYF
>TRBV25-1|TRBD1|TRBJ1-2
CASSEFVGGGKDGYTF
>TRBV4-3|-|TRBJ2-7
CASSPGPFSYEQYF
>TRBV27|TRBD1|TRBJ1-5
CASSPSTGLNNQPQHF
>TRBV6-1|TRBD1|TRBJ2-2
CASSMTGTGIAGELFF
>TRBV18|-|TRBJ2-4
CASSPQVYLAKNIQYF
>TRBV19|-|TRBJ2-4
CASSIGTSKNIQYF
>TRBV6-6|-|TRBJ2-3
CASVLYATDTQYF
>TRBV6-5|TRBD2|TRBJ2-1
CASSYSLAGGSYNEQFF
>TRBV11-3|-|TRBJ1-1
CASSFRFMNTEAFF
>TRBV12-3/TRBV12-4|-|TRBJ1-5
CASSKGREEQPQHF
>TRBV29-1|TRBD1|TRBJ2-7
CSVGSAAGTGGGQYF
>TRBV5-1|-|TRBJ2-3
CATPPERTDTQYF
>TRBV11-2|-|TRBJ2-3
CASSLVWGGIDTQYF
>TRBV9|-|TRBJ2-3
CASSERTYTDTQYF
>TRBV7-9|-|TRBJ2-1
CAAGDPQPRERPDYNEQFF
>TRBV9|TRBD2|TRBJ2-3
CASSVASGGGVTDTQYF
>TRBV24-1|-|TRBJ2-3
CATSDPWDGRTDTQYF
>TRBV4-2|TRBD1|TRBJ2-3
CASSRNRGLTDTQYF
>TRBV5-1|-|TRBJ2-3
CASSFTRPSTDTQYF
>TRBV18|-|TRBJ2-1
CASSPWGPYNEQFF
>TRBV5-1|-|TRBJ2-5
CASSSGELATQYF